These T cell receptor beta chains were read from a single sample in a study of blood T cells in healthy people across ages. Via MiXCR, TCRdb re-called the 5' RACE reads, giving one row per CDR3 protein. The sample contains some 1.5 million distinct CDR3 sequences, roughly 30% of which appear only once. Input material: blood. These receptors all come from a woman aged 30 to 39 in good health. CDR3s include the opening cysteine and the closing phenylalanine or tryptophan. D genes are given only for firm matches. Expanded clones are given a class, and other clones once, few, many or no size at all.

abundance	v_gene	d_gene	j_gene	CDR3nt	CDR3aa
few	TRBV6-6	.	TRBJ2-1	TGTGCCAGCAGTTACTCGAACAGGGGAGGATACAATGAGCAGTTCTTC	CASSYSNRGGYNEQFF
few	TRBV6-6	TRBD2	TRBJ2-1	TGTGTCAGCAGTTACCGCGGGGGGTACAATGAGCAGTTCTTC	CVSSYRGGYNEQFF
.	TRBV12-3/TRBV12-4	.	TRBJ2-3	TGTGCCAGCAGTTTATCTCTCCTCGGGGGCACAGATACGCAGTATTTT	CASSLSLLGGTDTQYF
few	TRBV9	.	TRBJ2-3	TGTGCCAGCAGCCAGGACAGCTTCACAGATACGCAGTATTTT	CASSQDSFTDTQYF
.	TRBV10-3	TRBD2	TRBJ2-1	TGTGCCATCAGTGAGTCAGGGGCTAGCGGGACGTACAATGAGCAGTTCTTC	CAISESGASGTYNEQFF
few	TRBV5-1	TRBD1	TRBJ2-3	TGCGCCAGCAGCTGGGGGACAGGGCTTAAGGGTACGCAGTATTTT	CASSWGTGLKGTQYF
.	TRBV15	.	TRBJ1-6	TGTGCCACCAGCAGAGGTCAGAATTCACCCCTCCACTTT	CATSRGQNSPLHF
many	TRBV6-4	TRBD1	TRBJ1-2	TGTGCCAGCAGTGTCGGGACAGGGGATTTCTATGGCTACACCTTC	CASSVGTGDFYGYTF
.	TRBV30	.	TRBJ1-2	TGTGCCTGGCGGAGGGACGGCGTCTATGGCTACACCTTC	CAWRRDGVYGYTF
few	TRBV12-3/TRBV12-4	.	TRBJ2-7	TGTGCCAGCAGTCCCACTCAGGGTTTCTACGAGCAGTACTTC	CASSPTQGFYEQYF
.	TRBV11-3	TRBD1	TRBJ2-2	TGTGCCAGCAGCCCGCGGACAGGGGGCGTCACCGGGGAGCTGTTTTTT	CASSPRTGGVTGELFF
.	TRBV7-2	.	TRBJ2-1	TGTGCCAGCAGCTTAGCGTCGGTCTTAAATGAGCAGTTCTTC	CASSLASVLNEQFF
.	TRBV5-4	TRBD2	TRBJ2-1	TGTGCCAGCAGCTTGATTGTCCGGGAGCGGACTAGCGGGAAACCTTCTTTAAACAATGAGCAGTTCTTC	CASSLIVRERTSGKPSLNNEQFF
.	TRBV7-2	.	TRBJ1-1	TGTGCCAGCAGCTTACGGGACGGACGCGCTGAAGCTTTCTTT	CASSLRDGRAEAFF
many	TRBV20-1	.	TRBJ2-3	TGCAGTGCGTGGACCCGCCAAGCAGAAGGGGAGGATACGCAGTATTTT	CSAWTRQAEGEDTQYF
.	TRBV6-5	TRBD1	TRBJ1-2	TGTGCCAGCAGTCGAACCCTGACAGGGCTATCTGGCTACACCTTC	CASSRTLTGLSGYTF
.	TRBV5-1	TRBD1	TRBJ2-6	TGCGCCAGCAGGCAGGGGGAGGCCAACGTCCTGACTTTC	CASRQGEANVLTF
.	TRBV27	.	TRBJ2-7	TGTGCCAGCAGTTTTAGTGTTACAACGGGCGAGCAGTACTTC	CASSFSVTTGEQYF
.	TRBV7-2	.	TRBJ2-6	TGTGCCAGCAGCTTAGACATAAGCTCTGGGGCCGACGTCCTGACTTTC	CASSLDISSGADVLTF
.	TRBV24-1	.	TRBJ2-1	TGTGCCACCAGTGATCGGCGTCAGTATGAGCAGTTCTTC	CATSDRRQYEQFF
many	TRBV20-1	.	TRBJ2-7	TGCAGTGCTCGAAGGAGAAGCTCCTACGAGCAGTACTTC	CSARRRSSYEQYF
many	TRBV9	.	TRBJ1-2	TGTGCCAGCAGCGTAGTCACAGGCTATGGCTACACCTTC	CASSVVTGYGYTF
few	TRBV5-1	TRBD1	TRBJ1-4	TGCGCCAGCAGCCTGACGACAGGGGGTTCTGAAAAACTGTTTTTT	CASSLTTGGSEKLFF
many	TRBV29-1	.	TRBJ2-3	TGCAGCGTTATGGAGTCGACGGGGACAGATACGCAGTATTTT	CSVMESTGTDTQYF
.	TRBV5-1	.	TRBJ2-7	TGCGCCAGCGGCTTGTGGAGGGGAGGCGACGAGCAGTACTTC	CASGLWRGGDEQYF
.	TRBV20-1	.	TRBJ2-7	TGCAGTGCCCACTCGTACGGGTACAATGGGCAGTACTTC	CSAHSYGYNGQYF
.	TRBV6-1	.	TRBJ1-1	TGTGCCAGCAGTGAATTCGGACACTCGAACACTGAAGCTTTCTTT	CASSEFGHSNTEAFF
few	TRBV20-1	TRBD1	TRBJ2-4	TGCAGTGCTGCCCACGGACAGGGGATTTCTATTGCCTCCTACAATGAGCAGTACTTC	CSAAHGQGISIASYNEQYF
.	TRBV18	.	TRBJ1-5	TGTGCCAGCTCACAGGGCAGCAGGGCAGGAGCCCAGCATTTT	CASSQGSRAGAQHF
.	TRBV2	TRBD1	TRBJ1-2	TGTGCCAGCAGGGGTAGGACAGGGGAATTGGGCTACACCTTC	CASRGRTGELGYTF
.	TRBV20-1	TRBD2	TRBJ2-1	TGCAGTGCTCCCGCGGCTAGCGGGGGGTTCTACAATGAGCAGTTCTTC	CSAPAASGGFYNEQFF
few	TRBV29-1	TRBD1	TRBJ1-2	TGCAGCGTTGAAGTAAGGGGGCCTCGTTACTATGGCTACACCTTC	CSVEVRGPRYYGYTF
.	TRBV7-3	.	TRBJ2-2	TGTGCCAGCAGCTTAGGACAGCTATTACCCGGGGAGCTGTGTTTT	CASSLGQLLPGELCF
many	TRBV7-2	TRBD2	TRBJ2-1	TGTGCCAGCAGTCCGCAGGGGACTAGCGGCTACAATGAGCAGTTCTTC	CASSPQGTSGYNEQFF
.	TRBV7-9	TRBD2	TRBJ2-7	TGTGCCAGCAGCTCCGGGGAGGGGACGACCTACGAGCAGTACTTC	CASSSGEGTTYEQYF